A single T cell receptor (beta chain) is shown here with its context. These data belong to a study of identical twins. A single record per CDR3 protein comes from TCRdb applying MiXCR to the 5' RACE reads. Here the sample spans approximately 1.8 million distinct CDR3 sequences, roughly 35% being singletons. CDR3 size: 13 residues. Between the trimmed V and J ends, which lost 5 bases and 6 bases, there was a span of 12 bases. Germline V gene lookup returns CDR1 SGHTA and CDR2 FQGNSA. The chain combines TRBV7-2 with TRBJ2-3; D is perhaps TRBD2 (6 bases). This TCR derives from a newborn girl in good health. The sequenced sample was cord blood. CDR3 loop: CASSQRLVDTQYF. The DNA of the CDR3 is TGTGCCAGCAGCCAACGACTAGTTGATACGCAGTATTTT.